Listed here are 27 T cell receptor beta chains from one sample, sequenced in a study of T cell responses to AZD1222 COVID-19 vaccine. Sequencing used immunoSEQ multiplex PCR; TCRdb keeps in-frame clones, though not all of them. The repertoire holds 200,000 or so clones, with about 92% as singletons. Sequencing used peripheral blood, obtained on day 0 of MenACWY control vaccination. Receptor source: an adult in good health.

CDR3 nucleotides: TGTGCCAGCAGCATCGGTAATGAGCAGTTCTTC. Its translation: CASSIGNEQFF. The chain carries TRBV5-5 and TRBJ2-1, with D unclear. V was shortened by 4 bases and J by 7 bases, with 6 bases between the two germline ends. In germline, CDR1 is SGHKS, CDR2 YYEKEE (reference sequence). This CDR3 comprises 11 residues.

CDR3: CASSVASETINYGYTF. In DNA, the CDR3 is TGTGCCAGCAGCGTAGCCTCGGAAACAATAAACTATGGCTACACCTTC. V is TRBV9 and J is TRBJ1-2; D unclear. CDR1 and CDR2 (germline): SGDLS, YYNGEE. With 0 bases removed from V and 2 bases from J, the gap between germline ends came to 14 bases. The CDR3 loop spans 16 amino acids.

Here the CDR3 reads CASSYSDMNTEAFF. The CDR3 bases are TGTGCCAGCAGTTACTCCGACATGAACACTGAAGCTTTCTTT. The rearrangement uses TRBV6-5 and TRBJ1-1; no clear D. V was cut by 0 bases and J by 0 bases, with 5 bases left in between. CDR1 is MNHEY, CDR2 SVGAGI, per germline. CDR3 size: 14 residues.

The chain uses TRBV6-5 and TRBJ2-7; the match to TRBD2 covers 11 bases. The CDR3 is 13 residues long. Unmatched junction bases numbered 1, after V lost 6 bases and J lost 3 bases. Looked up from germline, CDR1 is MNHEY and CDR2 is SVGAGI. The DNA for the CDR3 is TGTGCCAGCAGACTAGCGGGGGACTACGAGCAGTACTTC. This sequence encodes CASRLAGDYEQYF.

The gene calls are TRBV29-1 and TRBJ1-5, with TRBD1 as a possible D gene (5 bases). Germline V gene sequence: CDR1 SQVTM, CDR2 ANQGSEA. The CDR3 runs 13 residues. Trimming stripped 4 bases from V and 4 bases from J, with 11 bases between. The CDR3 is CSVVGAGNQPQHF. The DNA of the CDR3 is TGCAGCGTTGTAGGGGCAGGGAATCAGCCCCAGCATTTT.

The chain is built from TRBV19 and TRBJ1-4; possibly TRBD1 for D (5 bases). Per germline, CDR1 LNHDA and CDR2 SQIVND (reference sequence). V was shortened by 8 bases and J by 7 bases, with 17 bases between the two germline ends. CDR3 length: 14 residues. CDR3 in amino acids: CASGSTGGGEKLFF. The CDR3 nucleotides read TGTGCCAGTGGAAGTACCGGGGGGGGTGAAAAACTGTTTTTT.

V and J are TRBV3-1 (or the pseudogene TRBV3-2) and TRBJ1-1; 7 nucleotides line up with TRBD1. The germline V gene encodes CDR1 LGHDT and CDR2 YNNKEL (reference sequence). CDR3 length: 14 residues. V shed 4 bases, J shed 6 bases, and the junction held 8 bases outside the gene matches. The CDR3 spells CASSRAEGAAEAFF. DNA of the CDR3: TGTGCCAGCAGCCGGGCGGAGGGGGCGGCTGAAGCTTTCTTT.

The chain is built from TRBV2 and TRBJ1-2; D possibly corresponds to TRBD1 (6 bases). The CDR3 runs to 15 residues. V was cut by 4 bases and J by 3 bases, with 15 bases left in between. Germline CDR1 reads SNHLY; CDR2 reads FYNNEI. CDR3 DNA sequence: TGTGCCAGCAGTGGCTCGGGACACTTAGACTATGGCTACACCTTC. Translating it yields CASSGSGHLDYGYTF. Using reference TRBV2 and TRBJ1-2 for the parts outside the CDR3, the full variable domain is EPEVTQTPSHQVTQMGQEVILRCVPISNHLYFYWYRQILGQKVEFLVSFYNNEISEKSEIFDDQFSVERPDGSNFTLKIRSTKLEDSAMYFCASSGSGHLDYGYTFGSGTRLTVV.

The chain carries TRBV6-6 and TRBJ1-4; 9 nucleotides agree with TRBD1. From germline, CDR1 is MNHNY and CDR2 SVGAGI (reference sequence). CDR3 length: 16 residues. J gave up 0 bases and V 8 bases, and 7 bases lay outside the gene matches. CDR3: CASQGQGGATNEKLFF. CDR3 nucleotides: TGTGCCAGCCAGGGACAGGGTGGGGCAACTAATGAAAAACTGTTTTTT.

The rearrangement joins TRBV2 to TRBJ2-1, with 9 bases that match TRBD1. CDR3 length: 13 residues. V lost 10 bases to trimming and J lost 5 bases; unmatched junction nucleotides: 6. CDR1 is SNHLY and CDR2 is FYNNEI in the germline V gene. CDR3 coding DNA: TGTGCCACTCACAGGGGGCGGAACAATGAGCAGTTCTTC. Its protein product is CATHRGRNNEQFF.

This chain connects TRBV5-1 to TRBJ1-2, with 12 bases matching TRBD1. From germline, CDR1 is SGHRS and CDR2 YFSETQ. This CDR3 has 17 amino acids. Trimming removed 4 bases from V and 2 bases from J; junction bases left unmatched: 9. CDR3 in amino acids: CASSGTGTGGRNYGYTF. CDR3 nucleotides: TGCGCCAGCAGCGGAACCGGGACAGGGGGCAGAAACTATGGCTACACCTTC.

The J gene is TRBJ1-5, the V gene TRBV18; maybe TRBD1 (5 bases). Trimming removed 2 bases at V and 2 bases at J, with 10 bases between. Per the germline V gene, CDR1 is KGHSH and CDR2 is LQKENI. CDR3 length: 15 amino acids. CDR3 sequence reads: CASSPGGGGNQPQHF. In DNA form, the CDR3 reads TGTGCCAGCTCACCAGGGGGTGGGGGCAATCAGCCCCAGCATTTT.

The chain has TRBV30 and TRBJ2-2; D is possibly TRBD1 (5 bases). Germline CDR1 reads GTSNPN; CDR2 reads SVGIG (reference sequence). V shed 4 bases and J shed 6 bases, with 9 bases lying between them. The CDR3 spans 12 residues. CDR3 sequence reads: CAWTQGAGELFF. As DNA, the CDR3 is TGTGCCTGGACCCAGGGCGCCGGGGAGCTGTTTTTT.

The chain recombines TRBV6-5 with TRBJ2-1, with D unclear. Germline V gene lookup returns CDR1 MNHEY and CDR2 SVGAGI. Deletions cut 7 bases from V and 10 bases from J, with 11 bases between. The CDR3 totals 11 residues. The CDR3: CASTALQEQFF. CDR3 DNA sequence: TGTGCCAGCACCGCCCTCCAGGAGCAGTTCTTC.

The V call is TRBV12-3 or TRBV12-4, the J call TRBJ2-7; D might be TRBD1 (5 bases). The ends were cut back, 6 bases at V and 5 bases at J, with 14 bases in the middle. The CDR3 has 13 amino acids. In DNA form, the CDR3 reads TGTGCCAGCAGCATAAGGGGCTCTGACGAGCAGTACTTC. This gives the protein CASSIRGSDEQYF.

V usage is TRBV2 and J usage is TRBJ1-2; D unclear. Trimming pared 6 bases from V and 7 bases from J, leaving 9 bases between. The CDR3 runs 11 residues. Germline CDR1 reads SNHLY; CDR2 reads FYNNEI. The CDR3 loop is CASRGAAGYTF. Here the CDR3 DNA reads TGTGCCAGCAGGGGCGCTGCTGGCTACACCTTC.

As to this clone: The sample has other DNA sequences that encode this CDR3 too. The chain recombines TRBV3-1 (or the pseudogene TRBV3-2) with TRBJ1-6; the match to TRBD1 covers 8 bases. This CDR3 is built from 14 residues. With 4 bases clipped from V and 8 bases from J, the junction kept 4 bases outside the gene matches. The germline gives CDR1 LGHDT, CDR2 YNNKEL (reference sequence). The CDR3 bases are TGTGCCAGCAGCCGCGGACAGGGTGATTCACCCCTCCACTTT. It is translated as CASSRGQGDSPLHF.

This clone was detected only once. This chain joins TRBV2 and TRBJ2-3; D is possibly TRBD2 (5 bases). Trimming stripped 1 base from V and 2 bases from J, with 7 bases between. This CDR3 has 14 amino acids. Looked up from germline, CDR1 is SNHLY and CDR2 is FYNNEI. CDR3 in DNA: TGTGCCAGCAGTGAAGGAGGGTTCACAGATACGCAGTATTTT. It encodes CASSEGGFTDTQYF. Looking up the rest from reference TRBV2 and TRBJ2-3 gives the full variable domain: EPEVTQTPSHQVTQMGQEVILRCVPISNHLYFYWYRQILGQKVEFLVSFYNNEISEKSEIFDDQFSVERPDGSNFTLKIRSTKLEDSAMYFCASSEGGFTDTQYFGPGTRLTVL.

This chain links TRBV19 with TRBJ1-1; TRBD1 matches at 9 bases. Per germline, CDR1 LNHDA and CDR2 SQIVND (reference sequence). The CDR3 is 17 residues long. V lost 5 bases, J lost 2 bases, and 12 bases stayed unmatched. The CDR3 DNA sequence: TGTGCCAGTAGTGTGTCACCCGGGACAGGGTTTAACACTGAAGCTTTCTTT. This gives the protein CASSVSPGTGFNTEAFF.

V is TRBV5-1 and J is TRBJ2-2; D is unclear. CDR1 is SGHRS, CDR2 YFSETQ, per germline. V was pared by 8 bases and J by 3 bases, with 14 bases between. The CDR3 covers 14 residues. The CDR3 sequence is CARVSGRDTGELFF. The CDR3, as DNA: TGCGCCAGAGTTTCGGGTCGGGACACCGGGGAGCTGTTTTTT.

The chain couples TRBV27 to TRBJ2-3, with TRBD2 identical over 9 bases. This CDR3 has 16 residues. With V trimmed by 4 bases and J by 4 bases, 9 bases remained unmatched. CDR1 and CDR2 (germline): MNHEY, SMNVEV (reference sequence). The chain's CDR3 is CASSYRAGGVADTQYF. DNA for the CDR3: TGTGCCAGCAGTTACCGGGCGGGGGGGGTCGCAGATACGCAGTATTTT.

This chain links TRBV24-1 with TRBJ1-4; a possible D gene is TRBD1 (5 bases). Per germline, CDR1 KGHDR and CDR2 SFDVKD. Trimming shortened V by 4 bases and J by 10 bases, and 12 bases separated the two germline ends. The CDR3 loop spans 13 amino acids. CDR3 protein: CATSEGGWGKLFF. CDR3 DNA: TGTGCCACCAGTGAGGGGGGTTGGGGAAAACTGTTTTTT.

This clone appeared once. V is TRBV2 and J is TRBJ1-1; TRBD1 might be the D (6 bases). V was pared by 7 bases and J by 4 bases, with 13 bases between. The CDR3 totals 13 residues. Germline CDR1 is SNHLY and CDR2 is FYNNEI. This chain's CDR3 is CASIFTGSTEAFF. The CDR3 DNA is TGTGCCAGCATTTTCACAGGGAGCACTGAAGCTTTCTTT.

The genes are TRBV27 and TRBJ2-1; 9 bases map to TRBD1. Germline V gene sequence: CDR1 MNHEY, CDR2 SMNVEV (reference sequence). There are 15 residues in the CDR3. The ends lost 5 bases at V and 4 bases at J; junction bases unmatched: 6. The CDR3 nucleotides read TGTGCCAGCAGTGGACAGGGGTTGTCATACAATGAGCAGTTCTTC. Translating it yields CASSGQGLSYNEQFF.

V and J are TRBV5-5 and TRBJ1-4; no reliable D call. Germline loops: CDR1 SGHKS, CDR2 YYEKEE (reference sequence). There are 15 residues in the CDR3. Trimming pared 4 bases from V and 0 bases from J, leaving 10 bases between. The CDR3 nucleotides are TGTGCCAGCAGCCGCGGACCCGCAACTAATGAAAAACTGTTTTTT. Protein: CASSRGPATNEKLFF.

J is TRBJ2-1 and V is TRBV20-1; no definite D call. The CDR3 extends over 11 amino acids. Trimming took 3 bases from V and 7 from J, leaving 7 bases between them. CDR1 is DFQATT and CDR2 is SNEGSKA in the germline V gene (reference sequence). The CDR3 nucleotides are TGCAGTGCTAGCTGGAGTAATGAGCAGTTCTTC. It codes for CSASWSNEQFF.

This clone was seen only once. The chain employs TRBV15 and TRBJ1-2; no definite D call. CDR3 length equals 17 residues. Germline CDR1 is LNHNV and CDR2 is YYDKDF (reference sequence). Trimming removed 0 bases from V and 4 bases from J, with 18 bases in between. In nucleotides, the CDR3 is TGTGCCACCAGCAGAGATTATAATAGTAGGGAATCCTATGGCTACACCTTC. It is translated as CATSRDYNSRESYGYTF.